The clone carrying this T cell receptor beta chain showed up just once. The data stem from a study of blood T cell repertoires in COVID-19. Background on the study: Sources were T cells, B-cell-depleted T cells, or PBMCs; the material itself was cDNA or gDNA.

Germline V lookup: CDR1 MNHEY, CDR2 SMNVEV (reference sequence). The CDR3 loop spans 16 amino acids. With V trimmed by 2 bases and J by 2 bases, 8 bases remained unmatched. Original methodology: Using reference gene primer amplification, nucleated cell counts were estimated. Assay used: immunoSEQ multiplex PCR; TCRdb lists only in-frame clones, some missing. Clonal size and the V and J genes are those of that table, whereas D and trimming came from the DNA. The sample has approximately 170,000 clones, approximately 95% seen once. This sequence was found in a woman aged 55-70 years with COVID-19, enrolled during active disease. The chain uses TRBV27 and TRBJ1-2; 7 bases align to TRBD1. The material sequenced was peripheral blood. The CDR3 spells CASSLTKGAENYGYTF. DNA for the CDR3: TGTGCCAGCAGTTTAACAAAGGGGGCTGAAAACTATGGCTACACCTTC.